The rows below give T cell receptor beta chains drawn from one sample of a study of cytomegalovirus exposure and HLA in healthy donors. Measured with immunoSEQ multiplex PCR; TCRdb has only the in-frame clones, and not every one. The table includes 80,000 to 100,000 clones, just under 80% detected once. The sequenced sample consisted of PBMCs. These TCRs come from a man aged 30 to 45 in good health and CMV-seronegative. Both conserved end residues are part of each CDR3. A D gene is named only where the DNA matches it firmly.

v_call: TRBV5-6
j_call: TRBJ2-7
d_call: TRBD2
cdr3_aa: CASSLDRGGWETYEQYF
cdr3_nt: TGTGCCAGCAGCTTGGATAGGGGAGGGTGGGAAACCTACGAGCAGTACTTC

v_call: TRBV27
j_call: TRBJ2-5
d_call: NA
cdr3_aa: CASSRVNQETQYF
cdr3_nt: TGTGCCAGCAGCAGGGTCAATCAAGAGACCCAGTACTTC

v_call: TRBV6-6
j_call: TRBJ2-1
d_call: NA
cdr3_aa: CASSFSATKNNEQFF
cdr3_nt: TGTGCCAGCAGTTTTAGCGCGACAAAGAACAATGAGCAGTTCTTC

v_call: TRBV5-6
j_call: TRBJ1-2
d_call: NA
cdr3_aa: CASRDGTRGYTF
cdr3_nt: TGTGCCAGCAGGGACGGGACAAGGGGCTACACCTTC

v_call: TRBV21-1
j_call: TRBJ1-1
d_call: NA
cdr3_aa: CASSKALRGANTEAFF
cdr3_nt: TGTGCCAGCAGCAAAGCCCTCAGGGGGGCTAACACTGAAGCTTTCTTT

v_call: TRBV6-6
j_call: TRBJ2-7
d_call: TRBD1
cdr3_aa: CASSPGQTESYEQYF
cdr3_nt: TGTGCCAGCAGTCCGGGACAGACAGAATCCTACGAGCAGTACTTC

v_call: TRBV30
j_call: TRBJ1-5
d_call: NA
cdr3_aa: CAWSLRSGVSNQPQHF
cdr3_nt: TGTGCCTGGAGCCTAAGGTCAGGGGTGAGCAATCAGCCCCAGCATTTT

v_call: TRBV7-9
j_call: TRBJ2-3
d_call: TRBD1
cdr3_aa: CASSPSTGSLTDTQYF
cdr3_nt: TGTGCCAGCAGCCCCTCGACAGGGTCATTGACAGATACGCAGTATTTT

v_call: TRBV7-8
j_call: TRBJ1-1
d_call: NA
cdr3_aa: CASSLYYDNTEAFF
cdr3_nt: TGTGCCAGCAGCTTATACTACGATAACACTGAAGCTTTCTTT

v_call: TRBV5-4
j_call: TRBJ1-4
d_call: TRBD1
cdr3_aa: CASSPGQGRANEKLFF
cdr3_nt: TGTGCCAGCAGCCCGGGACAGGGGCGAGCTAATGAAAAACTGTTTTTT